The 3 T cell receptor beta chains in this list originate from one sample, sequenced in a study of blood T cell repertoires in COVID-19. The data were produced by immunoSEQ multiplex PCR, yet TCRdb's version contains in-frame clones alone and is incomplete. The sample lists tens of thousands of clones; approximately 88% were seen once. The specimen was peripheral blood. These receptors all come from a man between 60 and 75 years old with active COVID-19.

The gene calls are TRBV7-2 and TRBJ1-1; D not certain. Looked up from germline, CDR1 is SGHTA and CDR2 is FQGNSA. This CDR3 has 14 residues. The V and J ends lost 1 base and 0 bases respectively, with 6 bases between them. CDR3 bases: TGTGCCAGCAGCTTAGGGCGGGTGAACACTGAAGCTTTCTTT. Amino acids: CASSLGRVNTEAFF.

This rearrangement joins TRBV5-8 to TRBJ2-7; 7 bases match TRBD2. The CDR3 loop spans 13 amino acids. V lost 6 bases, J lost 3 bases, and 6 bases stayed unmatched. CDR1 and CDR2 from the germline V gene are SGHTS and YDEGEE. The CDR3 nucleotides are TGTGCCAGCATCCCGGGGGGAGTCTACGAGCAGTACTTC. This translates into CASIPGGVYEQYF.

The genes are TRBV5-4 and TRBJ2-7; 9 bases match TRBD1. Germline CDR1 reads SGHNT; CDR2 reads YYREEE (reference sequence). This CDR3 has 14 amino acids. Losses at the gene ends were 4 bases for V and 3 bases for J; bases not matched to a gene: 5. CDR3 bases: TGTGCCAGCAGCACCGGGACAGGGAACTACGAGCAGTACTTC. Translated, it gives CASSTGTGNYEQYF.